The sequence of this T cell receptor beta chain was determined in a study of Graves' ophthalmopathy and Graves' hyperthyroidism. Investigators amplified TCR beta CDR3 regions from RNA transcripts. Scientists carried out first-round RT-PCR using HTBI primers and then a second-round multiplex PCR. MiXCR was run by TCRdb on the multiplex PCR reads, yielding one entry per CDR3 protein. The sample has tens of thousands of distinct CDR3 sequences, approximately 52% seen once. By sample fraction, this clonotype is medium-sized. The V gene's germline CDR1 is SQVTM and CDR2 ANQGSEA. The CDR3 is 14 amino acids. Between the trimmed V and J ends, which lost 2 bases and 5 bases, there was a span of 15 bases. Moderate-to-severe activity, CAS ≥3, NOSPECS ≥4 and a duration under 3 months were seen in donors with ophthalmopathy. The study excluded patients with other autoimmune diseases, uncontrolled infections, pregnancy or lactation.

The sample comprised peripheral blood. This sequence originates from an adult woman with Graves' ophthalmopathy. The rearrangement uses TRBV29-1 and TRBJ2-5; D is possibly TRBD1 (7 bases). The CDR3 sequence is CSVESGQGEETQYF. The CDR3 nucleotides read TGCAGCGTTGAAAGCGGGCAGGGGGAGGAGACCCAGTACTTC. Together with reference TRBV29-1 and TRBJ2-5, the CDR3 gives the full variable domain: SAVISQKPSRDICQRGTSLTIQCQVDSQVTMMFWYRQQPGQSLTLIATANQGSEATYESGFVIDKFPISRPNLTFSTLTVSNMSPEDSSIYLCSVESGQGEETQYFGPGTRLLVL.